This record looks at one T cell receptor beta chain sequence and its context. Germline loops: CDR1 ENHRY, CDR2 SYGVKD. With V trimmed by 6 bases and J by 5 bases, 11 bases remained unmatched. The length of the CDR3 is 15 residues. This sample is part of a study of blood T cell repertoires in COVID-19. Study at large: The origin of the acute and convalescent COVID-19 samples was the United States, Italy and Spain. PBMCs, B-cell-depleted T cells, or T cells provided the cDNA or gDNA that made up the material.

Per the original methods: Using reference gene primer amplification, nucleated cell counts were estimated. The repertoire was sequenced with immunoSEQ multiplex PCR; TCRdb's copy has only in-frame clones and lacks some. V and J calls plus clone size are reproduced from that table; the DNA served to infer D and trimming. The table records 88,000 or so clones, more than 70% of them present only once. The clonotype originates from a man between 45 and 60 years old with acute or convalescent COVID-19. The rearrangement uses TRBV10-3 and TRBJ2-3; the match to TRBD2 covers 7 bases. The sequenced sample was peripheral blood. The CDR3 reads CAIRGGAGVGDTQYF. The CDR3 coding sequence is TGTGCCATCAGAGGAGGGGCGGGAGTCGGAGATACGCAGTATTTT.